This T cell receptor (beta chain) was observed in a study of neoadjuvant anti-PD-1 for oral cavity cancer. Study background: Nivolumab at 3 mg/kg was mostly given biweekly, three to four doses, pre-surgery.

TCRdb's copy holds only in-frame clones and misses some; the assay was immunoSEQ multiplex PCR. The sample has around 70,000 clones, about 85% seen once. The V gene's germline CDR1 is SGHTA and CDR2 FQGNSA. The CDR3 has 15 amino acids. The V segment lost 4 bases and the J segment 1 base; nucleotides outside the gene matches: 4. The time point here: after neoadjuvant nivolumab, at surgical resection. Sequencing used PBMCs, obtained after nivolumab (anti-PD-1) treatment. This TCR came from a person aged 35-79 years with oral cavity squamous cell carcinoma. The chain uses TRBV7-2 and TRBJ2-7; 10 bases fit TRBD1. The chain's CDR3 is CASSSRQGASYEQYF. The CDR3 nucleotides are TGTGCCAGCAGCTCAAGACAGGGGGCATCCTACGAGCAGTACTTC.